This T cell receptor beta chain was sequenced for a study of T cells after yellow fever vaccination. General observations from the study: The study noted that FACS-sorted repertoires could contain abundant clonotypes contaminating from the bulk population.

Germline assignment: CDR1 LGHNA and CDR2 YSLEER. The CDR3 loop spans 14 amino acids. Deletions cut 0 bases from V and 13 bases from J, with 13 bases between. TCR cDNA, made by 5'RACE template switching, carried an added universal primer site and UMIs. TCRdb analysed the 5' RACE reads with MiXCR anew, one entry per CDR3 protein. The data contain fewer than 500,000 distinct CDR3 sequences, roughly 20% of them singletons. Turning to this clonotype: Its antigen is undetermined.

This TCR came from a man aged 18 to 30 who received the YFV17D yellow fever vaccine. Specimen: PBMCs, collected before the yellow fever booster vaccination. The chain combines TRBV4-3 with TRBJ1-6, with D unresolved. The chain's CDR3 is CASSQDIRGFPLHF. In DNA form, the CDR3 reads TGCGCCAGCAGCCAAGACATTCGAGGATTCCCCCTCCACTTT.